Here is one T cell receptor beta chain with its context. The entry originates in a study of T-cell reconstitution after alpha-beta-depleted transplantation in children. Preparation of the TCRbeta library was carried out with unique molecular identifiers. TCRdb processed the PCR reads anew with MiXCR; each CDR3 protein has one entry. The sample lists 530,000 or so distinct CDR3 sequences; 25% to 30% were seen once. V shed 7 bases, J shed 4 bases, and the junction held 5 bases outside the gene matches. The germline V gene encodes CDR1 SQVTM and CDR2 ANQGSEA. The CDR3 loop spans 12 amino acids. This clonotype originated in a boy in the first two years of life with Wiskott-Aldrich syndrome, due to receive a stem cell transplant. This chain uses TRBV29-1 with TRBJ2-7, with 9 nucleotides matching TRBD1. The sample consisted of PBMCs, taken before TCRalphabeta/CD19-depleted stem cell transplant. For the CDR3, the DNA is TGCAGCGCGGGACAGGGAGTATACGAGCAGTACTTC. It translates to CSAGQGVYEQYF.